This T cell receptor beta chain was recovered during a study of liver allograft versus peripheral blood T cells. Study as a whole: Comparative analysis was performed on T cell receptor repertoires from transplanted livers and from recipients' peripheral blood. Study-level findings and limits: A difference was reportedly observed between T cell receptor repertoires inside liver allografts and those in peripheral blood.

The V end was cut by 1 base, the J end by 6 bases, with 6 bases between. The CDR3 is 12 residues long. The germline gives CDR1 MNHNS, CDR2 SASEGT. TCRdb re-analysed the reads in MiXCR, keeping a single row per CDR3 protein. The sample records 7,400 or so distinct CDR3 sequences, roughly a sixth being singletons. This clonotype is classed as medium-sized. The antigen is undetermined. The sequence came from a human patient who had a liver transplant. These T cells may partly come from the graft donor. V and J are TRBV6-1 and TRBJ1-2; D gene unclear. This chain's CDR3 is CASSEVADGYTF. In nucleotides, the CDR3 is TGTGCCAGCAGTGAAGTGGCAGATGGCTACACCTTC.